One and the same sample provided the 6 T cell receptor beta chains below, sequenced in a study of Ad26.COV2.S vaccination and SARS-CoV-2 variants. Specified treatment: some 20 received Ad26.COV2.S at low or high dose, single or two shots; roughly 5 received placebo; per-sample allocation not given. The study sampled participants on day 63 after the first vaccine or placebo injection. The data were produced by immunoSEQ multiplex PCR, yet TCRdb's version contains in-frame clones alone and is incomplete. There are 300,000 to 350,000 clones in the sample; 85% occur only once, and 2% to 2.5% lies in the top ten. The sample here was peripheral blood, taken in a trial of Ad26.COV2.S vaccine versus placebo. These TCRs come from a person aged 18-65 years who received the Ad26.COV2.S COVID-19 vaccine or a placebo.

This clone was seen once. This chain links TRBV3-1 (or the pseudogene TRBV3-2) with TRBJ1-4; a weak D match, TRBD1 (5 bases). From germline, CDR1 is LGHDT and CDR2 YNNKEL (reference sequence). CDR3 length: 15 amino acids. V gave up 3 bases and J gave up 7 bases, with 15 bases separating them. The CDR3 protein is CASSQPGGGGEKLFF. The CDR3 nucleotides are TGTGCCAGCAGCCAGCCGGGGGGAGGTGGTGAAAAACTGTTTTTT.

The chain links TRBV6-1 to TRBJ1-5; D is unclear. Between the trimmed V and J ends, which lost 3 bases and 1 base, there was a span of 10 bases. Germline loops: CDR1 MNHNS, CDR2 SASEGT. There are 15 residues in the CDR3. The CDR3 spells CASSELGRSNQPQHF. The DNA of the CDR3 is TGTGCCAGCAGTGAGCTAGGGAGAAGCAATCAGCCCCAGCATTTT.

V gene TRBV5-4 combines with J gene TRBJ2-2; 9 nucleotides agree with TRBD1. Trimming cost V 0 bases and J 1 base; bases outside gene matches: 4. Germline V lookup: CDR1 SGHNT, CDR2 YYREEE (reference sequence). This CDR3 has 17 residues. CDR3 protein: CASSLGGQGGNTGELFF. Here the CDR3 DNA reads TGTGCCAGCAGCTTGGGGGGACAGGGAGGGAACACCGGGGAGCTGTTTTTT.

The chain employs TRBV9 and TRBJ2-2; TRBD2 is a possible D gene (6 bases). The germline CDR1 and CDR2 sequences are SGDLS and YYNGEE. V lost 0 bases, J lost 7 bases, and 10 bases lay in between. CDR3 size: 14 residues. The DNA of the CDR3 is TGTGCCAGCAGCGTAGGCGCCGGGGGCGGGGAGCTGTTTTTT. It is translated as CASSVGAGGGELFF. Based on the CDR3 plus reference TRBV9 and TRBJ2-2, the full variable domain is DSGVTQTPKHLITATGQRVTLRCSPRSGDLSVYWYQQSLDQGLQFLIQYYNGEERAKGNILERFSAQQFPDLHSELNLSSLELGDSALYFCASSVGAGGGELFFGEGSRLTVL.

This clone was observed once. The chain carries TRBV4-1 and TRBJ2-3, with 13 bases identical to TRBD2. The length of the CDR3 is 20 residues. Looked up from germline, CDR1 is MGHRA and CDR2 is YSYEKL. V was clipped by 3 bases and J by 6 bases; unmatched bases: 18. As DNA, the CDR3 is TGCGCCAGCAGCCAGGATACCCCCTCCCGACTAGCGGGGGGCAGGGATACGCAGTATTTT. It specifies CASSQDTPSRLAGGRDTQYF.

The chain has TRBV29-1 and TRBJ1-1, with TRBD1 identical over 9 bases. The CDR3 has 12 residues. Germline V gene lookup returns CDR1 SQVTM and CDR2 ANQGSEA. The junction had 8 bases not matched to a gene; V was cut back by 7 bases and J by 8 bases. CDR3 DNA sequence: TGCAGCGGGCTGGTGGACAGGGGAGAAGCTTTCTTT. It is translated as CSGLVDRGEAFF.